One and the same sample provided the 20 T cell receptor beta chains below, sequenced in a study of T cell responses to AZD1222 COVID-19 vaccine. Repertoires were generated with immunoSEQ multiplex PCR, while TCRdb's copy carries only in-frame clones and drops some. The repertoire consists of roughly 180,000 clones, with 85% to 95% occurring once and the leading ten covering roughly 1%. The specimen comprised peripheral blood, sampled 28 days after the second dose of the MenACWY control vaccine. The receptor source for this set is an adult who received the MenACWY meningococcal vaccine as a control.

A remark on this clone: At one of its ends the junction is not consistent with the germline gene, which may arise from a read error. This sequence joins TRBV18 and TRBJ2-5; 7 bases fit TRBD2. CDR1 KGHSH and CDR2 LQKENI come from the germline V gene. CDR3 length: 15 residues. Here the CDR3 DNA reads TGTGCCAGCTCACCGCAGGGAGGGGTACAAGAGATCCAGTACTTC. Its protein product is CASSPQGGVQEIQYF.

The chain recombines TRBV6-5 with TRBJ1-3; maybe TRBD1 (5 bases). Between the trimmed V and J ends, which lost 7 bases and 7 bases, there was a span of 14 bases. The germline gives CDR1 MNHEY, CDR2 SVGAGI. The length of the CDR3 is 13 residues. CDR3 DNA sequence: TGTGCCAGCAATGGGAGGGGCAGGAACACCATATATTTT. It translates to CASNGRGRNTIYF.

The chain recombines TRBV19 with TRBJ1-1; 7 nucleotides line up with TRBD1. This CDR3 region has 14 residues. Germline V gives CDR1 LNHDA, CDR2 SQIVND (reference sequence). Germline trimming cut 6 bases from V and 4 bases from J; bases unmatched to any gene: 8. CDR3 DNA: TGTGCCAGTAGCCTGACCACAGGGGTCACTGAAGCTTTCTTT. Residues: CASSLTTGVTEAFF.

This clone has just one count. This chain joins TRBV28 and TRBJ1-4; weak D call: TRBD1 (6 bases). Trimming took off 4 bases at V and 4 bases at J, with 13 bases between the two ends. CDR3 length: 15 residues. CDR1 and CDR2 from the germline V gene are MDHEN and SYDVKM. The CDR3, as DNA: TGTGCCAGCAGTTCAACAGACAGGCTTAATGAAAAACTGTTTTTT. Its translation is CASSSTDRLNEKLFF.

This clone is a singleton in its sample. This chain joins TRBV4-2 and TRBJ2-1, with 11 bases identical to TRBD1. The J segment lost 9 bases and the V segment lost 3 bases, leaving 7 bases of the junction unmatched. The CDR3 is 15 residues long. Germline values: CDR1 LGHNA, CDR2 YNFKEQ. The CDR3 DNA follows: TGTGCCAGCAGCCAGGATTCGGGGACAGGGGGTGAGCAGTTCTTC. Protein product: CASSQDSGTGGEQFF.

As regards this clone: Other DNA sequences in the same sample also yield this CDR3. The V call is TRBV30, the J call TRBJ1-5; D might be TRBD1 (5 bases). The CDR3 length is 13 residues. The V end was cut by 1 base, the J end by 2 bases, with 6 bases between. Germline values: CDR1 GTSNPN, CDR2 SVGIG (reference sequence). CDR3: CAWSGGGNQPQHF. The CDR3 nucleotides are TGTGCCTGGAGTGGGGGGGGCAATCAGCCCCAGCATTTT.

The J gene is TRBJ2-5, the V gene TRBV7-2, with D maybe TRBD2 (7 bases). Per the germline V gene, CDR1 is SGHTA and CDR2 is FQGNSA. V was trimmed by 5 bases and J by 2 bases, leaving 12 bases between them. This CDR3 has 14 residues. The CDR3 nucleotides read TGTGCCAGCAGCGAGGGGGGGGTACAAGAGACCCAGTACTTC. Encoded protein: CASSEGGVQETQYF.

This clone has just one count. The chain joins TRBV5-1 to TRBJ2-2; no clear D gene. Trimming removed 3 bases at V and 4 bases at J, with 7 bases between. The CDR3 runs 13 residues. Germline V gene data show CDR1 as SGHRS and CDR2 as YFSETQ. The CDR3 spells CASSSRPTGELFF. DNA for the CDR3: TGCGCCAGCAGCTCCCGGCCCACCGGGGAGCTGTTTTTT.

The chain uses TRBV5-5 and TRBJ1-4; TRBD1 matches 11 bases. The CDR3 spans 16 residues. Germline V gives CDR1 SGHKS, CDR2 YYEKEE (reference sequence). Unmatched junction bases numbered 10, after V lost 4 bases and J lost 8 bases. The CDR3 loop reads CASSIGHRDRGEKLFF. As DNA, the CDR3 is TGTGCCAGCAGCATAGGTCACCGGGACAGGGGGGAAAAACTGTTTTTT.

This chain links TRBV30 with TRBJ1-5; no clear D. Trimming pared 1 base from V and 1 base from J, leaving 5 bases between. The CDR3 is 13 amino acids. The germline V gene encodes CDR1 GTSNPN and CDR2 SVGIG (reference sequence). DNA for the CDR3: TGTGCCTGGAGTGCGGACAGCAATCAGCCCCAGCATTTT. Translating it yields CAWSADSNQPQHF.

The V call is TRBV19, the J call TRBJ2-3, with D possibly matching TRBD1 (6 bases). From germline, CDR1 is LNHDA and CDR2 SQIVND (reference sequence). V was cut by 6 bases and J by 6 bases, with 13 bases left in between. This CDR3 spans 13 amino acids. The CDR3 DNA follows: TGTGCCAGTAGGGGCAGGGGATCGGATACGCAGTATTTT. Its protein is CASRGRGSDTQYF. The full variable domain, in which reference TRBV19 and TRBJ2-3 provide the parts outside the CDR3, is DGGITQSPKYLFRKEGQNVTLSCEQNLNHDAMYWYRQDPGQGLRLIYYSQIVNDFQKGDIAEGYSVSREKKESFPLTVTSAQKNPTAFYLCASRGRGSDTQYFGPGTRLTVL.

The gene calls are TRBV6-2 or TRBV6-3 and TRBJ1-1; no clear D gene. The CDR3 is 12 amino acids. Germline CDR1 reads MNHEY; CDR2 reads SVGEGT. Trimming took 2 bases from V and 5 from J, leaving 6 bases between them. The DNA for the CDR3 is TGTGCCAGCAGTTACCAGTCAACTGAAGCTTTCTTT. It translates to CASSYQSTEAFF.

The chain joins TRBV18 to TRBJ1-5; unclear D gene. V shed 3 bases and J shed 2 bases, with 14 bases lying between them. The germline CDR1 and CDR2 sequences are KGHSH and LQKENI. The CDR3 sequence is 16 residues long. The CDR3 DNA reads as TGTGCCAGCTCACCTATCGTAGGAGTTGGCAATCAGCCCCAGCATTTT. This codes for CASSPIVGVGNQPQHF.

This clone turned up a few times. V usage is TRBV7-2 and J usage is TRBJ1-1; tentatively, D is TRBD1 (6 bases). Looked up from germline, CDR1 is SGHTA and CDR2 is FQGNSA. The CDR3 covers 18 residues. The germline V and J ends were trimmed by 1 base and 7 bases, with 25 bases remaining between them. CDR3 sequence reads: CASSLGARGRVNRDEAFF. The CDR3 DNA reads TGTGCCAGCAGCTTAGGGGCTAGGGGGAGAGTGAACAGGGATGAAGCTTTCTTT.

This sequence joins TRBV30 and TRBJ2-7; TRBD1 matches 8 bases. There are 17 residues in the CDR3. V lost 0 bases, J lost 1 base, and 11 bases stayed unmatched. CDR1 and CDR2 from the germline V gene are GTSNPN and SVGIG (reference sequence). CDR3 protein: CAWSVWTGTLTSYEQYF. CDR3 bases: TGTGCCTGGAGTGTCTGGACAGGGACACTCACTTCCTACGAGCAGTACTTC.

The chain couples TRBV2 to TRBJ2-7; tentatively, D is TRBD1 (6 bases). The germline CDR1 and CDR2 sequences are SNHLY and FYNNEI. This CDR3 comprises 15 residues. V was pared by 2 bases and J by 2 bases, with 13 bases between. CDR3 loop: CASSEIGQLAYEQYF. Written as DNA, the CDR3 is TGTGCCAGCAGTGAAATAGGACAGTTAGCCTACGAGCAGTACTTC.

This clone was detected only a few times. J is TRBJ1-1 and V is TRBV3-1 (or the pseudogene TRBV3-2), with D tentatively TRBD1 (6 bases). CDR1 is LGHDT, CDR2 YNNKEL, per germline (reference sequence). This CDR3 has 15 amino acids. Between the trimmed V and J ends, which lost 1 base and 2 bases, there was a span of 11 bases. Here the CDR3 reads CASSQGGTPNTEAFF. In DNA, the CDR3 is TGTGCCAGCAGCCAAGGAGGGACACCTAACACTGAAGCTTTCTTT.

V usage is TRBV3-1 (or the pseudogene TRBV3-2) and J usage is TRBJ2-6; no clear D. The CDR3 consists of 16 residues. Germline V lookup: CDR1 LGHDT, CDR2 YNNKEL (reference sequence). Trimming left V 2 bases short and J 0 bases short, with 8 bases between. Written as DNA, the CDR3 is TGTGCCAGCAGCCAAAAACTGAACTCTGGGGCCAACGTCCTGACTTTC. It yields the protein CASSQKLNSGANVLTF.

The chain has TRBV30 and TRBJ1-2; D remains unclear. Germline lookup yields CDR1 GTSNPN and CDR2 SVGIG (reference sequence). V dropped 1 base and J dropped 6 bases, with 12 bases sitting between them. This CDR3 contains 13 residues. Written as DNA, the CDR3 is TGTGCCTGGAGTGAGGGCCAGAGGGATGGCTACACCTTC. Protein sequence: CAWSEGQRDGYTF.

This clone showed up just once. The chain carries TRBV9 and TRBJ1-1; D is ambiguous. The V gene's germline CDR1 is SGDLS and CDR2 YYNGEE. V dropped 1 base and J dropped 0 bases, with 10 bases sitting between them. The CDR3 extends over 15 amino acids. The chain's CDR3 is CASSVPPTVNTEAFF. The DNA for the CDR3 is TGTGCCAGCAGCGTACCGCCCACGGTGAACACTGAAGCTTTCTTT.